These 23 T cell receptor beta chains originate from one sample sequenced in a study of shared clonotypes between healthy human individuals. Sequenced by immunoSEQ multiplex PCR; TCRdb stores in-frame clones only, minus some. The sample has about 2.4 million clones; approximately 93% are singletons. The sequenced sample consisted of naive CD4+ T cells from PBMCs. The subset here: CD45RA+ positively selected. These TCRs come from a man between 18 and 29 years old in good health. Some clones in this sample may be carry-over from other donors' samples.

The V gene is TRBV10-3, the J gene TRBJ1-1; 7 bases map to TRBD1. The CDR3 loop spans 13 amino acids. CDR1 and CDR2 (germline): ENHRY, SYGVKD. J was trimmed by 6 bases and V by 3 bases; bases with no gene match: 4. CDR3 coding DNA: TGTGCCATCAGTGACGACAGGGAGGCTGAAGCTTTCTTT. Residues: CAISDDREAEAFF.

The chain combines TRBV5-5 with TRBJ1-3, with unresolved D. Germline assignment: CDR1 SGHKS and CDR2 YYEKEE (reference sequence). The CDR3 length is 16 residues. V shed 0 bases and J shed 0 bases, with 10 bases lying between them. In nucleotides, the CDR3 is TGTGCCAGCAGCTTGGCCATAACAGTCTCTGGAAACACCATATATTTT. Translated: CASSLAITVSGNTIYF.

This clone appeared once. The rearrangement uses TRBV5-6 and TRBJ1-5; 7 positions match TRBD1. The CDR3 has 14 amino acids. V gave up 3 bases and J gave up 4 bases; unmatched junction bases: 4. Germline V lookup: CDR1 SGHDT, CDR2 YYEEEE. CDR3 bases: TGTGCCAGCAGCTCCGGGACAGCAAATCAGCCCCAGCATTTT. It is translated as CASSSGTANQPQHF.

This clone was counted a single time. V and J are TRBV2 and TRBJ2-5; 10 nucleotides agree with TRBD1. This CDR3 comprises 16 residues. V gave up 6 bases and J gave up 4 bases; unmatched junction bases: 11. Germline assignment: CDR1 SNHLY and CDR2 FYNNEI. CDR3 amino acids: CASRRLTGGTGETQYF. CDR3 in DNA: TGTGCCAGCAGACGATTGACAGGGGGCACGGGAGAGACCCAGTACTTC. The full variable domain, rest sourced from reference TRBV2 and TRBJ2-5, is EPEVTQTPSHQVTQMGQEVILRCVPISNHLYFYWYRQILGQKVEFLVSFYNNEISEKSEIFDDQFSVERPDGSNFTLKIRSTKLEDSAMYFCASRRLTGGTGETQYFGPGTRLLVL.

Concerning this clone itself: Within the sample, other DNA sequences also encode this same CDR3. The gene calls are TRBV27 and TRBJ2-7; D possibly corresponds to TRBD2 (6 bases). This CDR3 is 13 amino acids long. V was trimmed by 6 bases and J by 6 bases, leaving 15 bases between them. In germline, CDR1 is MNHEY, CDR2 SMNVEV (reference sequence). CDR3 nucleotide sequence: TGTGCCAGCAGCCTCTCCGGGAGTGGCGAGCAGTACTTC. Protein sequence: CASSLSGSGEQYF.

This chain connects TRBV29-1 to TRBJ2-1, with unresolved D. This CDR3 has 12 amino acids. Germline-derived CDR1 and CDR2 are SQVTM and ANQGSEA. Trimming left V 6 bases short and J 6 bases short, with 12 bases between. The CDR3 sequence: CSVKTAVNEQFF. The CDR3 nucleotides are TGCAGCGTAAAAACAGCTGTCAATGAGCAGTTCTTC.

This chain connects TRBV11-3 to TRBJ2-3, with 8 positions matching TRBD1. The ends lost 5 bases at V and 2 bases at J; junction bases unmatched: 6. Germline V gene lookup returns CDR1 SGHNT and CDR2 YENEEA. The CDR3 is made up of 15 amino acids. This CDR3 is CASSRTGSDTDTQYF. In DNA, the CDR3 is TGTGCCAGCAGCCGGACAGGGAGTGACACAGATACGCAGTATTTT. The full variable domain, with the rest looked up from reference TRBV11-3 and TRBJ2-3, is EAGVVQSPRYKIIEKKQPVAFWCNPISGHNTLYWYLQNLGQGPELLIRYENEEAVDDSQLPKDRFSAERLKGVDSTLKIQPAELGDSAVYLCASSRTGSDTDTQYFGPGTRLTVL.

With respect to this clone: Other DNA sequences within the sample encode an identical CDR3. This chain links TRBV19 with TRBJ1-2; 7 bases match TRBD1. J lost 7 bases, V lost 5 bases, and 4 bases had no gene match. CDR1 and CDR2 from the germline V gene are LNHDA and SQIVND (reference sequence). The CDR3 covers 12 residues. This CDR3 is CASSGQGGGYTF. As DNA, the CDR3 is TGTGCCAGTAGTGGGCAGGGGGGTGGCTACACCTTC.

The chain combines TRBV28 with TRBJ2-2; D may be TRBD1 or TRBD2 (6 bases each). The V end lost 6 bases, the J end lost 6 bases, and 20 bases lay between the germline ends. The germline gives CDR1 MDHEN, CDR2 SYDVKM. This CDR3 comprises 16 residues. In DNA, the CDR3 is TGTGCCAGCAGCTCAGAGGGGGGCAGCGTGGCCGGGGAGCTGTTTTTT. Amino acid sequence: CASSSEGGSVAGELFF.

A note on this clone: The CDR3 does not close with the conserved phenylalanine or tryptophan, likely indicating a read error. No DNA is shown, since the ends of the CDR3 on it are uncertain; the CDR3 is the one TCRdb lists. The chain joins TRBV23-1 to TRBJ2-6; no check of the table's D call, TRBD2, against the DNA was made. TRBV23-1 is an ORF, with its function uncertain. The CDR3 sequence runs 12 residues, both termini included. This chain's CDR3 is CASSQSGASGGN.

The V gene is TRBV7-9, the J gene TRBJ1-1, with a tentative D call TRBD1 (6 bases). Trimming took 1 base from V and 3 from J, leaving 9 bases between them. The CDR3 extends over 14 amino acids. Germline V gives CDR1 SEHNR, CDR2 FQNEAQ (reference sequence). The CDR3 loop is CASSLGGAHTEAFF. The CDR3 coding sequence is TGTGCCAGCAGCTTAGGGGGGGCGCACACTGAAGCTTTCTTT.

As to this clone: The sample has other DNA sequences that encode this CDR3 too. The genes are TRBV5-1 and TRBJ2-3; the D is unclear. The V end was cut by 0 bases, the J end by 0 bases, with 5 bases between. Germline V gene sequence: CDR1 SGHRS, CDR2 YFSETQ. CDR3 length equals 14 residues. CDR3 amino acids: CASSLGGSTDTQYF. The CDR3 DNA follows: TGCGCCAGCAGCTTGGGCGGTAGCACAGATACGCAGTATTTT.

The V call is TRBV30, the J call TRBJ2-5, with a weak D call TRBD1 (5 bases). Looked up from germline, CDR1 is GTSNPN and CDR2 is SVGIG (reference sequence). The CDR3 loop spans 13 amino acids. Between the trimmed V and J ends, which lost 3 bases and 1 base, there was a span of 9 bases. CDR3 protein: CAWRRQIQETQYF. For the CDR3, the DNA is TGTGCCTGGAGGCGACAGATCCAAGAGACCCAGTACTTC.

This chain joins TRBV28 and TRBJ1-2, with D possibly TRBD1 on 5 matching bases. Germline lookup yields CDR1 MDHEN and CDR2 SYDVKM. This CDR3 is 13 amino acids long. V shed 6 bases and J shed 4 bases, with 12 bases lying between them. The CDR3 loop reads CASRGGRAYGYTF. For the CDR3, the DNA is TGTGCCAGCAGGGGGGGACGGGCCTATGGCTACACCTTC.

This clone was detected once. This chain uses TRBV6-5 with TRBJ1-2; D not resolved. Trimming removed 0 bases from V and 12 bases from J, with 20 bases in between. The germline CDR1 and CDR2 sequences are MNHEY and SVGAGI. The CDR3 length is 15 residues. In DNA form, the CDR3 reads TGTGCCAGCAGTTACTCCCCACGAAGCGGCTATGGGGACACCTTC. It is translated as CASSYSPRSGYGDTF.

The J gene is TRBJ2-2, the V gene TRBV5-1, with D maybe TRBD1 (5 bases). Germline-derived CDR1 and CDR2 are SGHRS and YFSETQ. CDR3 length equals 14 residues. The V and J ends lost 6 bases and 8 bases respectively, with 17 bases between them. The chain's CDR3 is CASTLAQGAGELFF. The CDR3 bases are TGCGCCAGCACCCTGGCTCAGGGCGCGGGGGAGCTGTTTTTT. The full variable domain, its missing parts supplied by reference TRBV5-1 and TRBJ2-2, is KAGVTQTPRYLIKTRGQQVTLSCSPISGHRSVSWYQQTPGQGLQFLFEYFSETQRNKGNFPGRFSGRQFSNSRSEMNVSTLELGDSALYLCASTLAQGAGELFFGEGSRLTVL.

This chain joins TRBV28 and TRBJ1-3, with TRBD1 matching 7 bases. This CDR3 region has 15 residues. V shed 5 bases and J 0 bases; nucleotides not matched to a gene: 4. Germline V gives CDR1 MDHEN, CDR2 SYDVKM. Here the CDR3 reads CASSPGGTSGNTIYF. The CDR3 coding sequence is TGTGCCAGCAGTCCAGGGGGGACCTCTGGAAACACCATATATTTT.

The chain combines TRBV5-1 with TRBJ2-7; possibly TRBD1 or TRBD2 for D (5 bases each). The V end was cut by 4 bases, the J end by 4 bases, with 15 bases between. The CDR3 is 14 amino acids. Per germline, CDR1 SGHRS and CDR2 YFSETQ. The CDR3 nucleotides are TGCGCCAGCAGCCCCGGGACGGTCGAATACGAGCAGTACTTC. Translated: CASSPGTVEYEQYF.

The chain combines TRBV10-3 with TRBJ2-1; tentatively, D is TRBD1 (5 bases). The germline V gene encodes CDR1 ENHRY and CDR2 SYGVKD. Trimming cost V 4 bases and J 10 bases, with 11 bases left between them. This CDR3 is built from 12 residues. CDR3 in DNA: TGTGCCATCAGTGGGGAATCAGGGGAGCAGTTCTTC. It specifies CAISGESGEQFF.

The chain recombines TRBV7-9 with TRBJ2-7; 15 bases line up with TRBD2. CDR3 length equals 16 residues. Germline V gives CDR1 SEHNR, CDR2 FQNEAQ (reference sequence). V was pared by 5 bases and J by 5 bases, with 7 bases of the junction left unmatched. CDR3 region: CASSEGLAGGVDEQYF. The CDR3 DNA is TGTGCCAGCAGCGAAGGACTAGCGGGAGGGGTTGACGAGCAGTACTTC.

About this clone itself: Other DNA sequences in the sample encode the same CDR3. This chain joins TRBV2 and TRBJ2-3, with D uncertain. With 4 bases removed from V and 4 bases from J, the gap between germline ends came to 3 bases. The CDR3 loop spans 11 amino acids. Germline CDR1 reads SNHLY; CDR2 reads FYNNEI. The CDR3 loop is CASSVADTQYF. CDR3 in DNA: TGTGCCAGCAGTGTGGCAGATACGCAGTATTTT.

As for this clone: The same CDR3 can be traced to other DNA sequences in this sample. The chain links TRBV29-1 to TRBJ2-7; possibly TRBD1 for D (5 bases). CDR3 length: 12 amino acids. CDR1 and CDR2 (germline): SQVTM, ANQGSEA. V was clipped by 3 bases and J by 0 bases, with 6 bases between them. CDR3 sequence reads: CSVEGLSYEQYF. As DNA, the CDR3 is TGCAGCGTTGAGGGGCTCTCCTACGAGCAGTACTTC.

The CDR3 protein is CASSLMSVSTEAFF. In nucleotides, the CDR3 is TGTGCCAGCAGCTTAATGTCTGTCTCCACTGAAGCTTTCTTT. J is TRBJ1-1 and V is TRBV7-9, with D unresolved. In germline, CDR1 is SEHNR, CDR2 FQNEAQ (reference sequence). V gave up 2 bases and J gave up 4 bases, with 11 bases separating them. The CDR3 has 14 residues.